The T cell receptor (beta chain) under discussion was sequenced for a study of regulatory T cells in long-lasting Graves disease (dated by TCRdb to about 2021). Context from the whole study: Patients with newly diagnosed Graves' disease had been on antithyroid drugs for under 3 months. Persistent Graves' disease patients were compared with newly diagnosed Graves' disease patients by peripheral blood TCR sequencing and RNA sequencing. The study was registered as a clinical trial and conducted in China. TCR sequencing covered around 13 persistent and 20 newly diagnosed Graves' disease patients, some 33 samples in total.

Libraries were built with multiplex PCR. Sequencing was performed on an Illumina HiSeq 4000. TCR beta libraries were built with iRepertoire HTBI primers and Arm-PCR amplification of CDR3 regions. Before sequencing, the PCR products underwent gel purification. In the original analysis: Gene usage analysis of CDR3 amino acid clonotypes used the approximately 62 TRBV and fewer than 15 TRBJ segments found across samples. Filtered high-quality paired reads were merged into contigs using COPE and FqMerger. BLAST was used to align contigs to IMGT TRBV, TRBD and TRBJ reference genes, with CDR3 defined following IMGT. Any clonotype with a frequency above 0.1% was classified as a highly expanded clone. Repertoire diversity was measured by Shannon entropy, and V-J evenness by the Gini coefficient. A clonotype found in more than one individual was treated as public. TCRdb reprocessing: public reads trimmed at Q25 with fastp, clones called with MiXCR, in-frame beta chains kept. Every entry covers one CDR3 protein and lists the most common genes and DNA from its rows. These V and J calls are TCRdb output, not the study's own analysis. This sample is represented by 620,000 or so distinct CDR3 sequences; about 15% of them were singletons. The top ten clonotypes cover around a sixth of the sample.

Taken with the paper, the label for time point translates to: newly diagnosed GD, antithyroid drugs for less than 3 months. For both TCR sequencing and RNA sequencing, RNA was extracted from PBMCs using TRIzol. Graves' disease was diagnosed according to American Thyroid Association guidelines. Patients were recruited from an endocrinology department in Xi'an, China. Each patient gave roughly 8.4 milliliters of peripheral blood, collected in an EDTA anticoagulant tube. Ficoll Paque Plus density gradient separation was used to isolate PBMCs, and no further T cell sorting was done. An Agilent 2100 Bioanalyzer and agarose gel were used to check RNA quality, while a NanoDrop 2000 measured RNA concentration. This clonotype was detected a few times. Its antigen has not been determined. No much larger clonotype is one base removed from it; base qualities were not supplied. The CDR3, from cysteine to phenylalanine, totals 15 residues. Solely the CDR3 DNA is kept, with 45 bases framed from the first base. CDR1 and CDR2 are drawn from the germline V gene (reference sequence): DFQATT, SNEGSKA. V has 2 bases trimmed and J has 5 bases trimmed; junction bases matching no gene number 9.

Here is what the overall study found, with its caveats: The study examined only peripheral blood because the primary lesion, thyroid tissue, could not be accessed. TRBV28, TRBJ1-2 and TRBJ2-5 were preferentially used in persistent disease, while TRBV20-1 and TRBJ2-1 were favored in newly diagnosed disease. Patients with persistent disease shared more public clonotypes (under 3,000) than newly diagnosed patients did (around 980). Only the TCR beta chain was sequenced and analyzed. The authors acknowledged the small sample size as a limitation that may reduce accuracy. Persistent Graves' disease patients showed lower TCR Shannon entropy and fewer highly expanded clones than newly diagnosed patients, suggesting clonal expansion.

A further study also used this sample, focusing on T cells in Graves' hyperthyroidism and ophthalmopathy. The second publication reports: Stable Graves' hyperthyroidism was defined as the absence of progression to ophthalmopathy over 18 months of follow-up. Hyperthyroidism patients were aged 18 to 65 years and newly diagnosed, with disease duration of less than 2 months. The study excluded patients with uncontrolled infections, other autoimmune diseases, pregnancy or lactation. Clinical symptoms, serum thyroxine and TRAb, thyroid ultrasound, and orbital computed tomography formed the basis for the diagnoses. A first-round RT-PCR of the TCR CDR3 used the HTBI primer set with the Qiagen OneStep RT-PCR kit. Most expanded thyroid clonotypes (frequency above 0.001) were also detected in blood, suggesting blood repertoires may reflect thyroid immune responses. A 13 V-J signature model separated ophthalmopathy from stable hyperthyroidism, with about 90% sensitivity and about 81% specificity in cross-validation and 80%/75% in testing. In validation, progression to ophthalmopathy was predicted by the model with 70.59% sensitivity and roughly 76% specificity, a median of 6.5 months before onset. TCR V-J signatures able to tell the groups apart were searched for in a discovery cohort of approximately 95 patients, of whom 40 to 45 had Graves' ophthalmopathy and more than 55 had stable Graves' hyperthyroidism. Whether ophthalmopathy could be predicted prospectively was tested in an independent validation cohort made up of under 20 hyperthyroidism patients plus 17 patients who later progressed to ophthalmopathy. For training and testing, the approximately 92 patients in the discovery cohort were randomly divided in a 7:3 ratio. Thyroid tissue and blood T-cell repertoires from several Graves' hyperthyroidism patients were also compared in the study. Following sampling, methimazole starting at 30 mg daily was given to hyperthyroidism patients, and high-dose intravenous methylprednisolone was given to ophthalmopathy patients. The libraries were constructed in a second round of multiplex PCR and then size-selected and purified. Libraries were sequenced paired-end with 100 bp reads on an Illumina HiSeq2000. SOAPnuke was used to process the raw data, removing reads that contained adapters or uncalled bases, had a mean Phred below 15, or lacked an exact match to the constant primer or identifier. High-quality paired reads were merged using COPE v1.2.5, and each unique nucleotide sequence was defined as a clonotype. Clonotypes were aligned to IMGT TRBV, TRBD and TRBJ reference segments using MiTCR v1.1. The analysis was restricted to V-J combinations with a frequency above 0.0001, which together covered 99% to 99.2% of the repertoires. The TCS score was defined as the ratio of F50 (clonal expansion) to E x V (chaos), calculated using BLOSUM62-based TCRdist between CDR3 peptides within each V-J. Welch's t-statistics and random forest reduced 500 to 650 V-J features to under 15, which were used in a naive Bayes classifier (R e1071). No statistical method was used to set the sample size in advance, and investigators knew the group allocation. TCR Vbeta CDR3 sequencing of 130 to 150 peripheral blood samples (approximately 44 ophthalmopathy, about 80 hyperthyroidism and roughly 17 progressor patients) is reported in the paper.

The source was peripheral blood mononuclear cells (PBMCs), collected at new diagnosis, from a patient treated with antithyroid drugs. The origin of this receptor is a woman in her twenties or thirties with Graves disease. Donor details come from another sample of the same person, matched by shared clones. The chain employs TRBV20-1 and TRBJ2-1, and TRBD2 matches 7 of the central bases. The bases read TGCAGTGCTAGAAGGAGGGACTACTCAAACAATGAGCAGTTCTTC. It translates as CSARRRDYSNNEQFF.